The sequence of this TCR beta chain was determined in a study of T cell changes during pregnancy in multiple sclerosis. Trimming took off 6 bases at V and 11 bases at J, with 19 bases between the two ends. The germline V gene encodes CDR1 LGHNT and CDR2 FRNRAP. The CDR3 contains 13 residues. Only in-frame clones appear in the TCRdb table, and some are missing; sequencing was by immunoSEQ multiplex PCR. The sample shows about 60,000 clones, about 89% of them seen only once. The sample consisted of CD4+ T cells from peripheral blood mononuclear cells, taken in the first trimester of pregnancy. The clonotype originates from a female donor with multiple sclerosis, enrolled in a pregnancy study. This sequence joins TRBV12-5 and TRBJ1-1; maybe TRBD1 (6 bases). The chain's CDR3 is CASGALVQGQAFF. DNA of the CDR3: TGTGCTAGTGGAGCCCTGGTCCAGGGGCAGGCTTTCTTT. The variable domain in full, with the rest retrieved from reference TRBV12-5 and TRBJ1-1, is DARVTQTPRHKVTEMGQEVTMRCQPILGHNTVFWYRQTMMQGLELLAYFRNRAPLDDSGMPKDRFSAEMPDATLATLKIQPSEPRDSAVYFCASGALVQGQAFFGQGTRLTVV.